Below are 22 T cell receptor beta chains sequenced from a single sample in a study of regulatory T cells in long-lasting Graves disease. As to time point: newly diagnosed GD, antithyroid drugs for less than 3 months. PBMCs provided the RNA from which the TCR library was made. Construction of the TCR beta libraries employed iRepertoire HTBI primers in conjunction with Arm-PCR of CDR3 regions. Each CDR3 protein is one row after TCRdb ran MiXCR on the multiplex PCR reads. In the table there are 400,000 to 500,000 distinct CDR3 sequences, about 16% of which are singletons. These data are also associated with another study on T cells in Graves' hyperthyroidism and ophthalmopathy.

The source material was peripheral blood mononuclear cells (PBMCs), sampled at new diagnosis, from a patient treated with antithyroid drugs. The receptors come from a woman in her 30s with Graves disease.

This clonotype was seen many times. This sequence joins TRBV4-1 and TRBJ2-1, with TRBD2 matching 10 bases. The DNA end lines up better with TRBJ2-5; the J call may be wrong. This CDR3 region has 17 residues. Germline V gene sequence: CDR1 MGHRA, CDR2 YSYEKL. The CDR3 nucleotides read TGCGCCAGCAGCCAAGATCTTACAGCGGGAGGGCGGGAGACCCAGTACTTC. This gives the protein CASSQDLTAGGRETQYF.

This clonotype has more than one count but fewer than ten. This chain connects TRBV6-1 to TRBJ2-7; 11 nucleotides line up with TRBD1. CDR3 size: 16 residues. CDR1 and CDR2 from the germline V gene are MNHNS and SASEGT. V lost 5 bases and J lost 4; bases outside the gene matches: 10. CDR3 DNA sequence: TGTGCCAGCAGTAGACCCCGGACAGGGGGCGCGTACGAGCAGTACTTC. Translation: CASSRPRTGGAYEQYF.

This clonotype was counted at least ten times. The chain joins TRBV3-1 to TRBJ2-7; D may be TRBD2 (6 bases). Germline CDR1 reads LGHDT; CDR2 reads YNNKEL (reference sequence). The CDR3 spans 14 residues. Trimming removed 4 bases at V and 4 bases at J, with 14 bases between. CDR3 nucleotides: TGTGCCAGCAGCCCGGGGGATGGGGGGTACGAGCAGTACTTC. This sequence encodes CASSPGDGGYEQYF.

V and J are TRBV5-6 and TRBJ2-1, with 8 positions matching TRBD2. The V gene's germline CDR1 is SGHDT and CDR2 YYEEEE. The CDR3 length is 13 residues. The V gene end was trimmed by 1 base and the J gene end by 8 bases; junction bases not matched to a gene: 2. The CDR3 loop reads CASSLTGGYEQFF. CDR3 coding DNA: TGTGCCAGCAGCTTGACGGGGGGGTATGAGCAGTTCTTC.

This clonotype was counted many times. This chain links TRBV5-1 with TRBJ2-7, with 11 bases fitting TRBD2. This CDR3 spans 15 amino acids. The V segment lost 4 bases and the J segment 4 bases; nucleotides outside the gene matches: 7. CDR1 and CDR2 (germline): SGHRS, YFSETQ. DNA of the CDR3: TGCGCCAGCAGCGCTACTAGCGGGAGTAGATACGAGCAGTACTTC. Translating it yields CASSATSGSRYEQYF.

The chain employs TRBV4-1 and TRBJ2-1; 8 nucleotides match TRBD2. This CDR3 has 14 residues. Germline CDR1 MGHRA, CDR2 YSYEKL. Trimming cost V 1 base and J 5 bases; bases outside gene matches: 1. DNA of the CDR3: TGCGCCAGCAGCCAAGTAGCGGGGCACAATGAGCAGTTCTTC. This gives the protein CASSQVAGHNEQFF.

This clonotype was counted many times. The chain recombines TRBV28 with TRBJ2-5; TRBD2 matches at 11 bases. V lost 4 bases to trimming and J lost 4 bases; unmatched junction nucleotides: 8. This CDR3 is 16 amino acids long. The V gene's germline CDR1 is MDHEN and CDR2 SYDVKM. The CDR3 nucleotides read TGTGCCAGCAGTTCCCTCCCCACTAGCGGGAGAGAGACCCAGTACTTC. Residues: CASSSLPTSGRETQYF.

This clonotype was counted ten times or more. The rearrangement joins TRBV11-1 to TRBJ2-7; 7 bases align to TRBD2. Germline values: CDR1 SGHAT, CDR2 FQDESV (reference sequence). The CDR3 runs to 14 residues. V lost 5 bases, J lost 1 base, and 5 bases stayed unmatched. DNA for the CDR3: TGTGCCAGCAGCCTCCTGGGGGGGTCCTACGAGCAGTACTTC. Translated: CASSLLGGSYEQYF.

As concerns this clonotype: A much larger clone differs from this one at a single base, so this may be a read error. The chain joins TRBV6-2 or TRBV6-3 to TRBJ2-7; 8 bases match TRBD2. CDR1 is MNHEY and CDR2 is SVGEGT in the germline V gene. This CDR3 has 15 amino acids. V lost 5 bases and J lost 2; bases outside the gene matches: 8. DNA of the CDR3: TGTGCCAGCAGTCTAGTGAGCGGGAGCACCTACGAGCAGTACTTC. Translated, it gives CASSLVSGSTYEQYF.

This clonotype was counted many times. V is TRBV20-1 and J is TRBJ2-7; unclear D gene. CDR1 and CDR2 from the germline V gene are DFQATT and SNEGSKA (reference sequence). V was pared by 6 bases and J by 0 bases, with 9 bases between. The CDR3 is made up of 12 amino acids. CDR3 sequence: CSAGSYSYEQYF. The CDR3 region has the DNA TGCAGTGCCGGGTCGTACTCCTACGAGCAGTACTTC.

This clonotype was detected many times. The chain uses TRBV20-1 and TRBJ2-7; D is undetermined. Germline V gives CDR1 DFQATT, CDR2 SNEGSKA (reference sequence). The CDR3 spans 14 residues. The V and J ends lost 2 bases and 2 bases respectively, with 13 bases between them. The CDR3 loop is CSARNLIKTYEQYF. The CDR3 DNA is TGCAGTGCTAGAAATCTAATCAAGACCTACGAGCAGTACTTC.

The chain uses TRBV5-1 and TRBJ2-5; 8 bases line up with TRBD1. This CDR3 is 14 amino acids long. CDR1 is SGHRS, CDR2 YFSETQ, per germline. V shed 4 bases and J 5 bases; nucleotides not matched to a gene: 7. This CDR3 reads CASSVGQGWETQYF. The CDR3 DNA follows: TGCGCCAGCAGCGTCGGACAGGGCTGGGAGACCCAGTACTTC.

This clonotype has a count of ten or more. This rearrangement joins TRBV20-1 to TRBJ2-5, with 9 bases aligning to TRBD2. The CDR3 covers 15 residues. Germline trimming cut 3 bases from V and 0 bases from J; bases unmatched to any gene: 5. CDR1 is DFQATT and CDR2 is SNEGSKA in the germline V gene (reference sequence). The CDR3 spells CSASASGEYQETQYF. The CDR3 nucleotides are TGCAGTGCTAGTGCTAGCGGGGAGTACCAAGAGACCCAGTACTTC.

This clonotype occurred many times. The chain has TRBV7-8 and TRBJ2-1; 8 bases line up with TRBD2. Germline V gene lookup returns CDR1 SGHVS and CDR2 FQNEAQ. The junction had 0 bases not matched to a gene; V was cut back by 0 bases and J by 5 bases. The CDR3 is 14 residues long. CDR3 loop: CASSLARGDNEQFF. DNA for the CDR3: TGTGCCAGCAGCTTAGCGCGGGGGGACAATGAGCAGTTCTTC.

This clonotype was picked up a small number of times. The chain uses TRBV28 and TRBJ2-1; the match to TRBD2 covers 11 bases. CDR3 length equals 16 residues. CDR1 is MDHEN and CDR2 is SYDVKM in the germline V gene. The V segment lost 5 bases and the J segment 5 bases; nucleotides outside the gene matches: 8. The CDR3 loop reads CASSPTGTSGNNEQFF. The CDR3 DNA is TGTGCCAGCAGTCCAACCGGGACTAGCGGTAACAATGAGCAGTTCTTC.

This clonotype was seen at least ten times. The chain combines TRBV20-1 with TRBJ2-3; 13 bases are shared with TRBD2. The CDR3 loop spans 15 amino acids. Germline V lookup: CDR1 DFQATT, CDR2 SNEGSKA (reference sequence). The J segment lost 2 bases and the V segment lost 5 bases, leaving 4 bases of the junction unmatched. CDR3: CSASGLAGDTDTQYF. The CDR3 coding sequence is TGCAGTGCTTCCGGACTAGCGGGGGACACAGATACGCAGTATTTT.

This chain connects TRBV7-9 to TRBJ2-1, with 11 bases aligning to TRBD1. Trimming took 1 base from V and 3 from J; bases not matched to a gene: 2. The CDR3 is made up of 16 amino acids. Germline V gene lookup returns CDR1 SEHNR and CDR2 FQNEAQ (reference sequence). The DNA of the CDR3 is TGTGCCAGCAGCTTAGGGACAGGGGGCAACTACAATGAGCAGTTCTTC. It specifies CASSLGTGGNYNEQFF.

There are many counts of this clonotype. The chain links TRBV7-9 to TRBJ2-7; D tentatively fits TRBD1 or TRBD2 (6 bases each). Trimming took off 4 bases at V and 2 bases at J, with 12 bases between the two ends. In germline, CDR1 is SEHNR, CDR2 FQNEAQ (reference sequence). The length of the CDR3 is 14 residues. This CDR3 is CASSSNGGPYEQYF. CDR3 DNA sequence: TGTGCCAGCAGCTCCAACGGGGGCCCCTACGAGCAGTACTTC.

The chain links TRBV7-2 to TRBJ1-1; tentative D call: TRBD1 (6 bases). The CDR3 is 14 residues long. Trimming removed 6 bases at V and 1 base at J, with 12 bases between. Germline CDR1 is SGHTA and CDR2 is FQGNSA. CDR3 nucleotides: TGTGCCAGCAGTTGGAGAGGGGGGAACACTGAAGCTTTCTTT. Translation: CASSWRGGNTEAFF.

This clonotype was seen more than once but under ten times. The rearrangement links TRBV7-2 to TRBJ2-1; 10 nucleotides align to TRBD2. V lost 3 bases, J lost 0 bases, and 5 bases stayed unmatched. The CDR3 totals 17 residues. Germline loops: CDR1 SGHTA, CDR2 FQGNSA. The CDR3 coding sequence is TGTGCCAGCAGCTTGATAGCGGGAGGCAACTCCTACAATGAGCAGTTCTTC. Its translation is CASSLIAGGNSYNEQFF.

V gene TRBV25-1 combines with J gene TRBJ2-6; 7 bases are shared with TRBD1. V gave up 6 bases and J gave up 0 bases; unmatched junction bases: 8. CDR3 length equals 17 residues. Germline-derived CDR1 and CDR2 are MGHDK and SYGVNS. CDR3 DNA sequence: TGTGCCAGCAGAGGGGGACGACAGGGCTCTGGGGCCAACGTCCTGACTTTC. Translated: CASRGGRQGSGANVLTF.

This clonotype was detected many times. V usage is TRBV5-1 and J usage is TRBJ2-7, with no clear D. The CDR3 length is 13 residues. V shed 2 bases and J shed 2 bases, with 8 bases lying between them. Germline CDR1 is SGHRS and CDR2 is YFSETQ. The CDR3: CASSFETPYEQYF. The CDR3 nucleotides are TGCGCCAGCAGCTTTGAGACTCCCTACGAGCAGTACTTC. The full variable domain, rest sourced from reference TRBV5-1 and TRBJ2-7, is KAGVTQTPRYLIKTRGQQVTLSCSPISGHRSVSWYQQTPGQGLQFLFEYFSETQRNKGNFPGRFSGRQFSNSRSEMNVSTLELGDSALYLCASSFETPYEQYFGPGTRLTVT.